The 20 T cell receptor beta chains reported below all come from one sample, sequenced in a study of human T cells and chemical hapten exposure (dated by TCRdb to about 2021). The time point label, as the study defines it: patch test 2, 6 weeks after DPC sensitization. The treatment or condition label, read with the paper, signifies: therapeutic diphenylcyclopropenone sensitization with weekly scalp DPC. Receptors were amplified or captured by RACE. The sequencing machine was a NextSeq 500. In-frame beta chains were kept once TCRdb had trimmed the public reads at Q25 with fastp and called clones with MiXCR. Entries are consolidated by CDR3 protein sequence, retaining the most common genes and DNA. Across this sample there are more than 60,000 distinct CDR3 sequences, with about 9.4% seen only once. About 6.6% of the sample goes to the ten largest clones. Here the sequenced sample was whole blood, taken in connection with sensitization to the hapten diphenylcyclopropenone (DPC). The receptors were gathered from a woman aged 50 to 65 with alopecia areata. Some clones in this sample may be carry-over from other donors' samples.

This clonotype was counted many times. V usage is TRBV29-1 and J usage is TRBJ1-2, with 8 positions matching TRBD1. Germline lookup yields CDR1 SQVTM and CDR2 ANQGSEA. V lost 7 bases to trimming and J lost 8 bases; unmatched junction nucleotides: 12. The CDR3 consists of 13 residues. CDR3 sequence (DNA): TGCAGCGCCAGGACAGGGAACAGGATGGGCTACACCTTC. It encodes CSARTGNRMGYTF.

This rearrangement joins TRBV7-9 to TRBJ2-1, with TRBD2 as a possible D gene (6 bases). V was pared by 5 bases and J by 6 bases, with 17 bases between. This CDR3 comprises 15 residues. In germline, CDR1 is SEHNR, CDR2 FQNEAQ (reference sequence). Here the CDR3 reads CASSPWEAAGNEQFF. CDR3 DNA sequence: TGTGCCAGCAGCCCCTGGGAGGCCGCGGGCAATGAGCAGTTCTTC.

The V call is TRBV10-3, the J call TRBJ2-5; possible D gene TRBD2, 5 bases. In germline, CDR1 is ENHRY, CDR2 SYGVKD. V was trimmed by 6 bases and J by 5 bases, leaving 10 bases between them. The CDR3 covers 12 residues. DNA of the CDR3: TGTGCCATCAGGGACGGACTGGAGACCCAGTACTTC. It encodes CAIRDGLETQYF.

As regards this clonotype: This may stem from a read error, because a much larger clone lies one nucleotide away. CDR3 DNA: TGTGCCAGCATCTCGGATCGCTACAATGAGCAGTTCTTC. Encoded protein: CASISDRYNEQFF. This sequence joins TRBV2 and TRBJ2-1; D unclear. CDR1 is SNHLY, CDR2 FYNNEI, per germline. This CDR3 contains 13 residues. V lost 7 bases to trimming and J lost 3 bases, with 10 bases between them. Full variable domain (missing parts from reference TRBV2 and TRBJ2-1): EPEVTQTPSHQVTQMGQEVILRCVPISNHLYFYWYRQILGQKVEFLVSFYNNEISEKSEIFDDQFSVERPDGSNFTLKIRSTKLEDSAMYFCASISDRYNEQFFGPGTRLTVL.

The chain is built from TRBV2 and TRBJ2-2; TRBD2 matches at 9 bases. Germline assignment: CDR1 SNHLY and CDR2 FYNNEI. J gave up 2 bases and V 8 bases, and 3 bases lay outside the gene matches. This CDR3 has 14 residues. CDR3 sequence reads: CASQREVNTGELFF. The CDR3 nucleotides are TGTGCCAGCCAGCGGGAGGTTAACACCGGGGAGCTGTTTTTT.

At least ten counts were recorded for this clonotype. The chain links TRBV6-6 to TRBJ2-7, with TRBD2 matching over 11 bases. The CDR3 is 14 residues long. V lost 4 bases to trimming and J lost 5 bases; unmatched junction nucleotides: 4. Germline CDR1 and CDR2: MNHNY and SVGAGI (reference sequence). CDR3 protein: CASSSLAGGNEQYF. The CDR3 DNA reads as TGTGCCAGCAGTTCCTTAGCGGGAGGGAACGAGCAGTACTTC.

The chain employs TRBV29-1 and TRBJ2-1; unclear D gene. Trimming stripped 4 bases from V and 5 bases from J, with 15 bases between. The length of the CDR3 is 14 residues. Germline loops: CDR1 SQVTM, CDR2 ANQGSEA. The DNA for the CDR3 is TGCAGCGTTGGTCGCATAGGTTCTAACAATGAGCAGTTCTTC. This gives the protein CSVGRIGSNNEQFF.

The chain carries TRBV5-1 and TRBJ1-1, with 7 bases matching TRBD1. Germline V CDR1 and CDR2: SGHRS, YFSETQ. This CDR3 comprises 15 residues. With V trimmed by 2 bases and J by 2 bases, 6 bases remained unmatched. CDR3 bases: TGCGCCAGCAGCTTCAAAACAGGGGCCAACACTGAAGCTTTCTTT. It specifies CASSFKTGANTEAFF.

This chain joins TRBV7-9 and TRBJ2-3; D gene ambiguous. The CDR3 loop spans 12 amino acids. Germline assignment: CDR1 SEHNR and CDR2 FQNEAQ (reference sequence). Trimming pared 5 bases from V and 7 bases from J, leaving 10 bases between. The CDR3 coding sequence is TGTGCCAGCAGCCTATCAGAATATACGCAGTATTTT. Encoded protein: CASSLSEYTQYF.

Details on this clonotype: A much larger clone differs from this one at a single base, so this may be a read error. The chain couples TRBV30 to TRBJ2-3, with TRBD2 identical over 7 bases. Unmatched junction bases numbered 11, after V lost 2 bases and J lost 0 bases. Germline V CDR1 and CDR2: GTSNPN, SVGIG (reference sequence). This CDR3 has 17 amino acids. DNA for the CDR3: TGTGCCTGGAGTCTCCTGAGACTAGCTGTTAGCACAGATACGCAGTATTTT. This encodes CAWSLLRLAVSTDTQYF.

The chain joins TRBV7-2 to TRBJ2-7; TRBD2 aligns across 8 bases. This CDR3 region has 16 residues. Germline lookup yields CDR1 SGHTA and CDR2 FQGNSA. The junction had 8 bases not matched to a gene; V was cut back by 1 base and J by 3 bases. This CDR3 reads CASSLVGSGNGYEQYF. Here the CDR3 DNA reads TGTGCCAGCAGCTTAGTCGGTAGCGGGAACGGCTACGAGCAGTACTTC. Full variable domain (outside the CDR3, taken from reference TRBV7-2 and TRBJ2-7): GAGVSQSPSNKVTEKGKDVELRCDPISGHTALYWYRQSLGQGLEFLIYFQGNSAPDKSGLPSDRFSAERTGGSVSTLTIQRTQQEDSAVYLCASSLVGSGNGYEQYFGPGTRLTVT.

This clonotype was counted between two and nine times. V is TRBV14 and J is TRBJ1-1; D remains unclear. From germline, CDR1 is SGHDN and CDR2 FVKESK. V gave up 0 bases and J gave up 6 bases, with 29 bases separating them. CDR3 length: 20 residues. The CDR3 loop is CASSQDWAEDPMNTVPEAFF. The CDR3 DNA reads as TGTGCCAGCAGCCAAGATTGGGCCGAAGATCCTATGAACACTGTCCCTGAAGCTTTCTTT.

This clonotype was seen at least ten times. V and J are TRBV19 and TRBJ1-5; TRBD1 matches 7 bases. This CDR3 contains 15 residues. J was trimmed by 2 bases and V by 6 bases; bases with no gene match: 7. CDR1 LNHDA and CDR2 SQIVND come from the germline V gene (reference sequence). The CDR3 coding sequence is TGTGCCAGTAGGCCACCGGGACAGCGCAATCAGCCCCAGCATTTT. Its protein product is CASRPPGQRNQPQHF.

This clonotype was seen repeatedly, ten times or more. DNA for the CDR3: TGTGCCAGCAGGGGAGACCCGGCGAACACCGGGGAGCTGTTTTTT. Translated, it gives CASRGDPANTGELFF. V gene TRBV9 combines with J gene TRBJ2-2; D is perhaps TRBD2 (5 bases). V lost 5 bases and J lost 0, with 11 bases in between. Germline lookup yields CDR1 SGDLS and CDR2 YYNGEE. The CDR3 runs to 15 residues.

This clonotype was detected many times. The chain employs TRBV5-1 and TRBJ1-1; possibly TRBD1 for D (6 bases). Per germline, CDR1 SGHRS and CDR2 YFSETQ. The CDR3 contains 14 residues. Trimming cost V 4 bases and J 1 base, with 11 bases left between them. The CDR3 DNA reads as TGCGCCAGCAGCCCGGACAGAACGAACACTGAAGCTTTCTTT. Its translation: CASSPDRTNTEAFF.

V usage is TRBV13 and J usage is TRBJ2-1, with a weak D call TRBD2 (5 bases). Germline CDR1 reads PRHDT; CDR2 reads FYEKMQ (reference sequence). Trimming removed 5 bases from V and 9 bases from J, with 11 bases in between. This CDR3 has 12 amino acids. CDR3 region: CASSLRSGEQFF. For the CDR3, the DNA is TGTGCCAGCAGCCTACGGAGCGGTGAGCAGTTCTTC.

The rearrangement links TRBV5-6 to TRBJ1-2, with 9 positions matching TRBD1. In germline, CDR1 is SGHDT, CDR2 YYEEEE. The length of the CDR3 is 14 residues. Losses at the gene ends were 2 bases for V and 7 bases for J; bases not matched to a gene: 6. The CDR3 DNA follows: TGTGCCAGCAGCTTAACAGGGGGCGCCGGTGGCTACACCTTC. This encodes CASSLTGGAGGYTF.

The chain recombines TRBV6-1 with TRBJ2-2; D remains unclear. The V gene lost 8 bases and the J gene lost 3 bases, with 13 bases spanning the gap. Germline V gives CDR1 MNHNS, CDR2 SASEGT. The CDR3 is 14 residues long. CDR3 coding DNA: TGTGCCAGCCGGATGGACCCGTACACCGGGGAGCTGTTTTTT. Encoded protein: CASRMDPYTGELFF.

CDR3 protein: CSDEDRSGTDTQYF. In DNA form, the CDR3 reads TGCAGCGATGAGGACAGGTCCGGGACAGATACGCAGTATTTT. The chain carries TRBV29-1 and TRBJ2-3, with 7 bases fitting TRBD1. CDR1 and CDR2 from the germline V gene are SQVTM and ANQGSEA. With V trimmed by 7 bases and J by 3 bases, 10 bases remained unmatched. The CDR3 has 14 amino acids.

This clonotype was seen at least ten times. The V and J genes are TRBV29-1 and TRBJ2-1; 10 bases line up with TRBD2. The J segment lost 4 bases and the V segment lost 7 bases, leaving 7 bases of the junction unmatched. The germline V gene has CDR1 SQVTM and CDR2 ANQGSEA. CDR3 length: 14 residues. The chain's CDR3 is CSGQTSGPYNEQFF. Here the CDR3 DNA reads TGCAGCGGCCAGACTAGCGGGCCTTACAATGAGCAGTTCTTC.